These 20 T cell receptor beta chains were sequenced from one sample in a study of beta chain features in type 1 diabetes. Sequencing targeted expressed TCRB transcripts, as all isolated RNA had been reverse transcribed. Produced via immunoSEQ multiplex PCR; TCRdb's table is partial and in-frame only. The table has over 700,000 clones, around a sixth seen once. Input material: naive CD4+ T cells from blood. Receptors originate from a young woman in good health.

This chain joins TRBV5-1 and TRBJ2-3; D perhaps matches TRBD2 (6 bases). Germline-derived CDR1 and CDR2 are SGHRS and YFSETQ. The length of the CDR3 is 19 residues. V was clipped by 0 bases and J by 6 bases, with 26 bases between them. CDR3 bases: TGCGCCAGCAGCTTGGATGGACTACGCTATCCTCCGCCAGGGGATACGCAGTATTTT. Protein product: CASSLDGLRYPPPGDTQYF.

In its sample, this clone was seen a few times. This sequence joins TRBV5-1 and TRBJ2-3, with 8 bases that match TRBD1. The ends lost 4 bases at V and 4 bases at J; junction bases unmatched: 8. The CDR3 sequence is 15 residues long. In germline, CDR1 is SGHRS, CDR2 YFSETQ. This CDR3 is CASSTDRVNADTQYF. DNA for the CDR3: TGCGCCAGCAGCACGGACAGGGTTAACGCAGATACGCAGTATTTT.

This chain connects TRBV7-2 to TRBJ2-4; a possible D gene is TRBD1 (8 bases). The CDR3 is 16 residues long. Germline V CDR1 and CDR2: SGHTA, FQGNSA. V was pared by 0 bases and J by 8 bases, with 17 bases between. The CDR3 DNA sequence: TGTGCCAGCAGCTTAGCGCAGAGGACAGGGAGGGACATTCAGTACTTC. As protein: CASSLAQRTGRDIQYF. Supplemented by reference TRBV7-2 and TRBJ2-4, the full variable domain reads GAGVSQSPSNKVTEKGKDVELRCDPISGHTALYWYRQSLGQGLEFLIYFQGNSAPDKSGLPSDRFSAERTGGSVSTLTIQRTQQEDSAVYLCASSLAQRTGRDIQYFGAGTRLSVL.

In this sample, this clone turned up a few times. CDR3 loop: CASSPRDLPTGELFF. CDR3 nucleotides: TGTGCCAGCAGCCCGCGGGACTTACCCACCGGGGAGCTGTTTTTT. This rearrangement joins TRBV9 to TRBJ2-2, with a weak D call TRBD2 (6 bases). Trimming removed 4 bases at V and 4 bases at J, with 14 bases between. From germline, CDR1 is SGDLS and CDR2 YYNGEE. The CDR3 contains 15 residues.

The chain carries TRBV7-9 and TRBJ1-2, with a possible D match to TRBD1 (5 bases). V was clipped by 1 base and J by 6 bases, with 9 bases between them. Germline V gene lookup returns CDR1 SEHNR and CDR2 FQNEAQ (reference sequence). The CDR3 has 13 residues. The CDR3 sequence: CASSLDWGDGYTF. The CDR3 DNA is TGTGCCAGCAGCTTAGATTGGGGCGATGGCTACACCTTC.

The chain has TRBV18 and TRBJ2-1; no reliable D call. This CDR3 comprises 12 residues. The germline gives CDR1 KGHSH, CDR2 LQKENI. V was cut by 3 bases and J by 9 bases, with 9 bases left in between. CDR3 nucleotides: TGTGCCAGCTCACCCCAGTACTTTGAGCAGTTCTTC. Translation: CASSPQYFEQFF.

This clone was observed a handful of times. CDR3 nucleotides: TGTGCCAGTGGGGACAGGGTGACCACCGGGGAGCTGTTTTTT. This sequence encodes CASGDRVTTGELFF. V gene TRBV19 combines with J gene TRBJ2-2, with 9 positions matching TRBD1. The CDR3 has 14 residues. CDR1 LNHDA and CDR2 SQIVND come from the germline V gene (reference sequence). Germline trimming cut 8 bases from V and 4 bases from J; bases unmatched to any gene: 5. Drawing the rest from reference TRBV19 and TRBJ2-2, the complete variable domain is DGGITQSPKYLFRKEGQNVTLSCEQNLNHDAMYWYRQDPGQGLRLIYYSQIVNDFQKGDIAEGYSVSREKKESFPLTVTSAQKNPTAFYLCASGDRVTTGELFFGEGSRLTVL.

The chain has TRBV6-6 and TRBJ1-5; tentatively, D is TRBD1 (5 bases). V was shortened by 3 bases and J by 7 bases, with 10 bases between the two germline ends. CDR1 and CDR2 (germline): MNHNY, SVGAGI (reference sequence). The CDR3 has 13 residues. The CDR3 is CASSYETGQPQHF. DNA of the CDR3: TGTGCCAGCAGTTATGAAACAGGACAGCCCCAGCATTTT.

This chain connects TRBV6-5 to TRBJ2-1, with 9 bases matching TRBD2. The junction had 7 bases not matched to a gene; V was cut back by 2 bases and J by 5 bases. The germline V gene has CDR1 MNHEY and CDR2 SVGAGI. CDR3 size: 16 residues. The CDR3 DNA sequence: TGTGCCAGCAGTTACGGTAGCGGGAGTCGCCACAATGAGCAGTTCTTC. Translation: CASSYGSGSRHNEQFF.

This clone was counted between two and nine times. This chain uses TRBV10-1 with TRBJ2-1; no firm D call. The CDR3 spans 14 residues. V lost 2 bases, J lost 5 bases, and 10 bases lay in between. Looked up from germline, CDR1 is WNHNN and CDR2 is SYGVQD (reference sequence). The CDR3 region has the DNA TGCGCCAGCAGTGAGACCCCAAATGACAATGAGCAGTTCTTC. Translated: CASSETPNDNEQFF.

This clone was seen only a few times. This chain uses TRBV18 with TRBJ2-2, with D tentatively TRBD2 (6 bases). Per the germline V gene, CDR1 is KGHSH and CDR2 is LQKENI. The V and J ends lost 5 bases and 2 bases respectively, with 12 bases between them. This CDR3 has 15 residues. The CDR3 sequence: CASSSWTINTGELFF. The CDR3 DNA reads TGTGCCAGCTCATCGTGGACTATAAACACCGGGGAGCTGTTTTTT.

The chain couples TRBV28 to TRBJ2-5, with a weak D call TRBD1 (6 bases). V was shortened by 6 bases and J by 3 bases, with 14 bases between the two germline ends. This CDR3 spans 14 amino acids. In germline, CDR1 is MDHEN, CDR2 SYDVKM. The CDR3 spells CASSILPGEETQYF. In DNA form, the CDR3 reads TGTGCCAGCAGCATCCTTCCAGGGGAAGAGACCCAGTACTTC.

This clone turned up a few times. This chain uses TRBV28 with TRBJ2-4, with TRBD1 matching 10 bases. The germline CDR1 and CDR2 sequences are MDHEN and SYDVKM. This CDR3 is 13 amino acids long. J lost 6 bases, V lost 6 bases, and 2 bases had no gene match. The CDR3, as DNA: TGTGCCAGCAGGACAGGGGGCACAAACATTCAGTACTTC. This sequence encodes CASRTGGTNIQYF.

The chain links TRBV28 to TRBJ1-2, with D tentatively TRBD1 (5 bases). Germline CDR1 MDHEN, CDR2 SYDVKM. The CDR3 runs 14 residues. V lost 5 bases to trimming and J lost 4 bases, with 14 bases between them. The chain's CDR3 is CASSPGTLRYGYTF. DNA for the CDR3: TGTGCCAGCAGTCCAGGGACTTTGCGCTATGGCTACACCTTC.

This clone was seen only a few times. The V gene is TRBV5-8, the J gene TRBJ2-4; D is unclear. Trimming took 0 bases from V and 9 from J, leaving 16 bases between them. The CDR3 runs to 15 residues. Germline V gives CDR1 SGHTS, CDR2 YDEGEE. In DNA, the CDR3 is TGTGCCAGCAGCTTGGGTTGGCGGCATCAAGGCATTCAGTACTTC. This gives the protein CASSLGWRHQGIQYF.

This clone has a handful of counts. The CDR3 is CSVGGGPNTEAFF. The CDR3 nucleotides read TGCAGCGTTGGAGGGGGGCCGAACACTGAAGCTTTCTTT. The chain carries TRBV29-1 and TRBJ1-1, with D possibly being TRBD1 (6 bases). Germline CDR1 reads SQVTM; CDR2 reads ANQGSEA. V lost 4 bases and J 1 base, leaving 10 bases between the germline ends. This CDR3 has 13 amino acids.

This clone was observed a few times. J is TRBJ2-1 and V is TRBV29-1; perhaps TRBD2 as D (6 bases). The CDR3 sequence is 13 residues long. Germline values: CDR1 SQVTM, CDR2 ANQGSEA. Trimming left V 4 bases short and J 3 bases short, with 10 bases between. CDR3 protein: CSVVVSGYNEQFF. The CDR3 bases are TGCAGCGTTGTCGTTAGCGGCTACAATGAGCAGTTCTTC.

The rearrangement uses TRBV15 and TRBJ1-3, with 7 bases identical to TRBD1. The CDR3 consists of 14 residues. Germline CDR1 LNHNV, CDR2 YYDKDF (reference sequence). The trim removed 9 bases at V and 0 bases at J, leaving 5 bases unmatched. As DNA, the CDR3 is TGTGCCACAGCGAGGGACAGCTCTGGAAACACCATATATTTT. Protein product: CATARDSSGNTIYF.

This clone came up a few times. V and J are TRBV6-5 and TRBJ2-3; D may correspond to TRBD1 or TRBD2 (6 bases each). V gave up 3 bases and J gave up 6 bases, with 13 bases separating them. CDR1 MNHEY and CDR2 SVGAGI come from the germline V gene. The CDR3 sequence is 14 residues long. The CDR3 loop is CASSYWGAHDTQYF. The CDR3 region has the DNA TGTGCCAGCAGTTATTGGGGGGCCCACGATACGCAGTATTTT.

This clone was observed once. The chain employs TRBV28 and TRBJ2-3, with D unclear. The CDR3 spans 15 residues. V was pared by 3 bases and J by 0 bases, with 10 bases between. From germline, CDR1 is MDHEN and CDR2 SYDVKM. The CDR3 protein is CASSFGRTSTDTQYF. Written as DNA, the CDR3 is TGTGCCAGCAGTTTCGGTCGAACTAGCACAGATACGCAGTATTTT.